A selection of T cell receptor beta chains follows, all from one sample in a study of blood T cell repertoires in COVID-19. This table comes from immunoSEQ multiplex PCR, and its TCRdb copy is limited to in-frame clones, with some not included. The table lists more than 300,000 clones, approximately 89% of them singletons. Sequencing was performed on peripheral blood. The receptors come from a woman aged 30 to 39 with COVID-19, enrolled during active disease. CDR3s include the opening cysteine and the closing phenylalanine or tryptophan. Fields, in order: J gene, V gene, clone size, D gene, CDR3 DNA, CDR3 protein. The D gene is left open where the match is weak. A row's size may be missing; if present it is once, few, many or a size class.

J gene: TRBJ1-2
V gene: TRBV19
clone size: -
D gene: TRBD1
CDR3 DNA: TGTGCCAGTAGTCCCGGGACAGTTTATGGCTACACCTTC
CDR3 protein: CASSPGTVYGYTF

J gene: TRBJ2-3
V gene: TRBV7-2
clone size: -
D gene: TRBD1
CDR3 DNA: TGTGCCAGCAGCTTAGCGCGAGGACAGGGGTCAGATACGCAGTATTTT
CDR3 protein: CASSLARGQGSDTQYF

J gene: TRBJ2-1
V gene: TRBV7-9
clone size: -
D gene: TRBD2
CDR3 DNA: TGTGCCAGCAGCCCTTTAGCGGGGGGCAGGAATGAGCAGTTCTTC
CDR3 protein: CASSPLAGGRNEQFF

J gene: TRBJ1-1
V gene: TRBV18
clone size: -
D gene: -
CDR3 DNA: TGTGCCAGCTCACGAATTGGGCAGGGTGTTGAAGCTTTCTTT
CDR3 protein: CASSRIGQGVEAFF

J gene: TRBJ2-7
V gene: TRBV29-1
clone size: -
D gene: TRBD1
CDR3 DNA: TGCAGCGTTGAGGCCGGGTCAGGGGGCTCCGAGCAGTACTTC
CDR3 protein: CSVEAGSGGSEQYF

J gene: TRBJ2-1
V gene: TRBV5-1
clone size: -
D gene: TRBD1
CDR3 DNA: TGCGCCAGCAGCACCTCCGGACAGGGGCGATCGGATGAGCAGTTCTTC
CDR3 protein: CASSTSGQGRSDEQFF

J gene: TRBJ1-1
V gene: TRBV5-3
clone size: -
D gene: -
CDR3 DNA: TGTGCCAGGAGCCGCCCGTATCCGGGGAACACTGAAGCTTTCTTT
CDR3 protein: CARSRPYPGNTEAFF

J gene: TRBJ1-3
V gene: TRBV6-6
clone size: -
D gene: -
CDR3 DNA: TGTGCCAGCAGTGCCCCGGGACAACTTTCTGGAAACACCATATATTTT
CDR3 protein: CASSAPGQLSGNTIYF

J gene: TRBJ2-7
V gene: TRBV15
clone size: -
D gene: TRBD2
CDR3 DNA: TGTGCCACCAGCAGAATTCTGCTCGGCCTAGCGGAATCCGAGCAGTACTTC
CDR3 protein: CATSRILLGLAESEQYF

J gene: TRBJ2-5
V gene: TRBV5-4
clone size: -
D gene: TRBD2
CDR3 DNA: TGTGCCAGCAGCTTGGGACTAGCGGGGGCCAGAGAGACCCAGTACTTC
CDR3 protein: CASSLGLAGARETQYF

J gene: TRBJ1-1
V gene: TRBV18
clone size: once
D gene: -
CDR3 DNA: TGTGCCAGCTCACCGGGCGTGGGGCCGAACACTGAAGCTTTCTTT
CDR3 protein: CASSPGVGPNTEAFF

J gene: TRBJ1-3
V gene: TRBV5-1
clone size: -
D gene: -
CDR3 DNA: TGCGCCAGCAGCTCGGACAGTCAAGGAAACACCATATATTTT
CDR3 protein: CASSSDSQGNTIYF

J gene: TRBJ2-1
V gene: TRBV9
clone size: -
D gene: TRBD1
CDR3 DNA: TGTGCCAGCAGCGTAGCTCCACAGGGGGAAGGTGAGCAGTTCTTC
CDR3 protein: CASSVAPQGEGEQFF

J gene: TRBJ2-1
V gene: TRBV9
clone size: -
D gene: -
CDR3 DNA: TGTGCCAGCAGCGTGTCAGGCAATGAGCAGTTCTTC
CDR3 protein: CASSVSGNEQFF

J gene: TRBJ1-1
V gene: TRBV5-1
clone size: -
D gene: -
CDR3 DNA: TGCGCCAGCAGCCGTTTACAGGGCCCAAGGGGCACTGAAGCTTTCTTT
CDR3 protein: CASSRLQGPRGTEAFF

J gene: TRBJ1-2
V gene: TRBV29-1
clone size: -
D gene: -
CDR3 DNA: TGCAGCGTAGAACAGGGCTATGGCTACACCTTC
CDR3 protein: CSVEQGYGYTF

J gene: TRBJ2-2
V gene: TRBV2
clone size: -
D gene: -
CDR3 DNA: TGTGCCAGCAGTGAACTGGGCAGGGATTTCGCCGGGGAGCTGTTTTTT
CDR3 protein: CASSELGRDFAGELFF

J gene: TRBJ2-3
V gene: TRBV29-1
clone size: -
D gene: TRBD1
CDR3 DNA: TGCAGCGTTGTCCCAATCCTACAGGGGGCCGGAGATACGCAGTATTTT
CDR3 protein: CSVVPILQGAGDTQYF

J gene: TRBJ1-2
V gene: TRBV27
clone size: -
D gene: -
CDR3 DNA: TGTGCCAGCAGTTTCTCAAGCCACCCATGGGGGGGCAAGCTTGGAGGCTACACCTTC
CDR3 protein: CASSFSSHPWGGKLGGYTF

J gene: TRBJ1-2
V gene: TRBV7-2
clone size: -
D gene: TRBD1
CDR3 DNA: TGTGCCAGCAGCTTAGCCCACAGGGGATATGGCTACACCTTC
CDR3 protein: CASSLAHRGYGYTF

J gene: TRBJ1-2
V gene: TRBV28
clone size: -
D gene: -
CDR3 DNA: TGTGCCAGCACCCTAGACCACTATGGCTACACCTTC
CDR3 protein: CASTLDHYGYTF

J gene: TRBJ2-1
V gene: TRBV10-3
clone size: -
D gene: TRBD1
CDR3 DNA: TGTGCCATCAAAGAGGGACAGATAATCCCCTTTGGGAATGAGCAGTTCTTC
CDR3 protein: CAIKEGQIIPFGNEQFF

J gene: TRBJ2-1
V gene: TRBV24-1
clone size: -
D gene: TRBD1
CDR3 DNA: TGTGCCACCAGTGAGGCCGGGACAGGGCACGATGAGCAGTTCTTC
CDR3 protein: CATSEAGTGHDEQFF